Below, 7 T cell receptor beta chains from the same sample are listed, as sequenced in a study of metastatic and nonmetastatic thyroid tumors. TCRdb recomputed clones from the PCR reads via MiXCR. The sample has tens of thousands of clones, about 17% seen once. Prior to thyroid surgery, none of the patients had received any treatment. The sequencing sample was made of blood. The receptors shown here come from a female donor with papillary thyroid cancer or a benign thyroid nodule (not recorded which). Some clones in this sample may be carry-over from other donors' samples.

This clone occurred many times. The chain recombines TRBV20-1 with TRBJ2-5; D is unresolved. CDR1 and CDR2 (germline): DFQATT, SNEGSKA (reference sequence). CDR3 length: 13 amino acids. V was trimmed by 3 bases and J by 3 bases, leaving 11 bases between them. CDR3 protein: CSASFRSEETQYF. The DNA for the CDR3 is TGCAGTGCTAGTTTTCGTAGTGAAGAGACCCAGTACTTC.

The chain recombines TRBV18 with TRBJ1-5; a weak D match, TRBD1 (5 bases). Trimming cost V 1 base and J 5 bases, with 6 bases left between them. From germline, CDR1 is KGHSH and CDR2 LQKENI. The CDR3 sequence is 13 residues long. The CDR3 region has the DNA TGTGCCAGCTCACCACAAGGGGATCAGCCCCAGCATTTT. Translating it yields CASSPQGDQPQHF.

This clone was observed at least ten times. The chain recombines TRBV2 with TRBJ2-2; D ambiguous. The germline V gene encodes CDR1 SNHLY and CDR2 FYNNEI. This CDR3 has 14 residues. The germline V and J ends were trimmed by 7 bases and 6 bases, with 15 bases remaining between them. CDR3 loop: CASTPPIGPGELFF. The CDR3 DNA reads TGTGCCAGCACCCCTCCGATTGGCCCCGGGGAGCTGTTTTTT.

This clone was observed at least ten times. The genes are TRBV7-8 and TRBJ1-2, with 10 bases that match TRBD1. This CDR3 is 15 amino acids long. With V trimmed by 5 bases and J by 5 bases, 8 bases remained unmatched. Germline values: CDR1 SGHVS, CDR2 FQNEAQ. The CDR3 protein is CASSPSGQGGYGYTF. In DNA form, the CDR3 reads TGTGCCAGCAGCCCCTCCGGACAGGGGGGATATGGCTACACCTTC.

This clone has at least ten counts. The CDR3 region has the DNA TGTGCCAGCAGCTTATTGTCCAGCGGGTACACCGGGGAGCTGTTTTTT. Translating gives CASSLLSSGYTGELFF. The V and J genes are TRBV11-2 and TRBJ2-2; TRBD2 is a possible D gene (6 bases). The CDR3 spans 16 residues. The germline V gene has CDR1 SGHAT and CDR2 FQNNGV. Trimming took off 2 bases at V and 3 bases at J, with 13 bases between the two ends.

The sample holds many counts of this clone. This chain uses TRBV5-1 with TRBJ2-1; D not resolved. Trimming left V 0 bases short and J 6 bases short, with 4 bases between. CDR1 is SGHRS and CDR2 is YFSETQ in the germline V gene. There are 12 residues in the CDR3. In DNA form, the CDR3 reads TGCGCCAGCAGCTTGGAGGGCAATGAGCAGTTCTTC. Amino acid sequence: CASSLEGNEQFF.

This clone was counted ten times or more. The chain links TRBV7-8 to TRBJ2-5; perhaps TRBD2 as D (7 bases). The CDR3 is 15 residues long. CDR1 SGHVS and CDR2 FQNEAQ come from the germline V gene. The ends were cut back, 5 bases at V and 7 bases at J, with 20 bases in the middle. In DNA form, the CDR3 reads TGTGCCAGCAGCCCATTGTCGTTGGGAGGGGGGACCCAGTACTTC. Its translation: CASSPLSLGGGTQYF.